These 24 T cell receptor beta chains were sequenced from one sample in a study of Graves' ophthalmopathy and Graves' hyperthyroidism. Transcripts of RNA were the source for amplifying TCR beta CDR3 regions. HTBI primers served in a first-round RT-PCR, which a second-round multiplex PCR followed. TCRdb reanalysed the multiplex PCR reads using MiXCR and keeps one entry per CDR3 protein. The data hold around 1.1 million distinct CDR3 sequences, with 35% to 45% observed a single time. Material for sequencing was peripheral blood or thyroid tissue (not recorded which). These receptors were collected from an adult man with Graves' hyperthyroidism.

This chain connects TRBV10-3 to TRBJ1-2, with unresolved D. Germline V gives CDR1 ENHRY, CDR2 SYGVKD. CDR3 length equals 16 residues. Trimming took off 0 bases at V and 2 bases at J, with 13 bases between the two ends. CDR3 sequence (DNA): TGTGCCATCAGTGAGTCTAGCGGGAGATTAAACTATGGCTACACCTTC. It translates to CAISESSGRLNYGYTF.

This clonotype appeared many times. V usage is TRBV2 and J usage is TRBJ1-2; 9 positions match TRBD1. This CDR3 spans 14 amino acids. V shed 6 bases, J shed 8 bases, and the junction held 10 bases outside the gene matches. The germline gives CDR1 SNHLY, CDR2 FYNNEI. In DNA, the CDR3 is TGTGCCAGCAGGGACCCCGGGACAGGGAGAGGCTACACCTTC. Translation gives CASRDPGTGRGYTF.

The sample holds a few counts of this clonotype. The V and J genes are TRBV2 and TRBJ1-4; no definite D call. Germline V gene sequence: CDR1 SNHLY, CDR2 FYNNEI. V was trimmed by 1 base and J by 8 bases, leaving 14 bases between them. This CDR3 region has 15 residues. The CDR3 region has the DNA TGTGCCAGCAGTGAAGGCAGGCCGGCCAGAGAAAAACTGTTTTTT. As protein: CASSEGRPAREKLFF. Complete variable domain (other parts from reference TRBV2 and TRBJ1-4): EPEVTQTPSHQVTQMGQEVILRCVPISNHLYFYWYRQILGQKVEFLVSFYNNEISEKSEIFDDQFSVERPDGSNFTLKIRSTKLEDSAMYFCASSEGRPAREKLFFGSGTQLSVL.

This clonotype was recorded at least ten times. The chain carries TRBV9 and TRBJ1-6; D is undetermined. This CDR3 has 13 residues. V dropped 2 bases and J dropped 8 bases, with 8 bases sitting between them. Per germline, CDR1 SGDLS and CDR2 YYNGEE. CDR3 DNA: TGTGCCAGCAGCGTCTTTCCGGATTCACCCCTCCACTTT. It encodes CASSVFPDSPLHF.

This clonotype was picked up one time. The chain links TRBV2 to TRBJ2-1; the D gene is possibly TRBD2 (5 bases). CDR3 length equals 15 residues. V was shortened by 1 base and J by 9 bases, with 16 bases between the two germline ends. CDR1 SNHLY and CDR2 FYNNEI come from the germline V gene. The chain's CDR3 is CASSEGSGGLGEQFF. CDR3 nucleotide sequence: TGTGCCAGCAGTGAAGGAAGCGGTGGGTTAGGTGAGCAGTTCTTC.

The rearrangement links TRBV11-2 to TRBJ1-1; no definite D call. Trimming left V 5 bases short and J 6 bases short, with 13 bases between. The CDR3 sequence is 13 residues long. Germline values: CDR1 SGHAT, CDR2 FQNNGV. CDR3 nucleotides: TGTGCCAGCAGCCCTAACATGTTCTCTGAAGCTTTCTTT. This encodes CASSPNMFSEAFF.

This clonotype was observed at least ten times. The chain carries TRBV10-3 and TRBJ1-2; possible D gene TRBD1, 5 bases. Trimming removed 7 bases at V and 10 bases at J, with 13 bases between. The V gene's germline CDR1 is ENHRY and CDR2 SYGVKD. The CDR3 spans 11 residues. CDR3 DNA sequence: TGTGCCATCACCGAGGACACTACCTACACCTTC. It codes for CAITEDTTYTF.

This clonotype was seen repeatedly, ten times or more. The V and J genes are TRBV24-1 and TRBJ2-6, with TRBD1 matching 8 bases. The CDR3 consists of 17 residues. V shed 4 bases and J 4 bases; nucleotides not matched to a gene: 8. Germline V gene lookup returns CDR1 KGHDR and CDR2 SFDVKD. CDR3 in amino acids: CATSERTGKTGANVLTF. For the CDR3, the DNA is TGTGCCACCAGTGAAAGGACAGGGAAGACCGGGGCCAACGTCCTGACTTTC.

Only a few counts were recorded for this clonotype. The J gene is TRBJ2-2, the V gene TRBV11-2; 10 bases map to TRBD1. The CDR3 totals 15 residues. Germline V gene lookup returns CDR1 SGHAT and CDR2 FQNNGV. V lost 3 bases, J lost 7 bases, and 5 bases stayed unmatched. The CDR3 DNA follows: TGTGCCAGCAGCTTGGAGGACAGGGGGAACGGGGAGCTGTTTTTT. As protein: CASSLEDRGNGELFF.

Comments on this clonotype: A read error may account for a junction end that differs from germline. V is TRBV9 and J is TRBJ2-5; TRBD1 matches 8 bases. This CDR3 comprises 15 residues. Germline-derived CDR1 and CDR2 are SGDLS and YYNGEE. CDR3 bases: TGCGCCAGCAGCCTCCGGACAGGGTTGGGGGAGGCCCAGTACTTC. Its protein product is CASSLRTGLGEAQYF.

The CDR3, as DNA: TGTGCCAGCAACCGAGGGGACCAGCGCGAGCAGTACTTC. This codes for CASNRGDQREQYF. The V call is TRBV7-2, the J call TRBJ2-7; D tentatively reads TRBD1 or TRBD2 (5 bases each). The CDR3 has 13 amino acids. The germline V gene has CDR1 SGHTA and CDR2 FQGNSA. The V gene lost 7 bases and the J gene lost 6 bases, with 16 bases spanning the gap.

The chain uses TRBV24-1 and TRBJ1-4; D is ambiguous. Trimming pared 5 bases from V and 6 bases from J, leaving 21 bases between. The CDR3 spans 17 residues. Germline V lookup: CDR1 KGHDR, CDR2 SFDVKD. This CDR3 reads CATSAPGPVPSDEKLFF. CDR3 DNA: TGTGCCACCAGTGCTCCTGGACCAGTTCCGTCAGATGAAAAACTGTTTTTT.

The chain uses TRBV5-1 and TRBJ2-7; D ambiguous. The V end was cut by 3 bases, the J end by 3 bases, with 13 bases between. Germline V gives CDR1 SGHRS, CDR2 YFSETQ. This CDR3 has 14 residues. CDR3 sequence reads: CASSWASAYYEQYF. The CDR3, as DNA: TGCGCCAGCAGCTGGGCCAGCGCTTACTACGAGCAGTACTTC.

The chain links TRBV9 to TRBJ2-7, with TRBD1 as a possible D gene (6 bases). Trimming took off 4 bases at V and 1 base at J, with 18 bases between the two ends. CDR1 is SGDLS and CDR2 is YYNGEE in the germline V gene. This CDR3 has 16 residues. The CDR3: CASSSPGQGRSYEQYF. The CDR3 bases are TGTGCCAGCAGCTCCCCCGGGCAGGGGAGATCCTACGAGCAGTACTTC.

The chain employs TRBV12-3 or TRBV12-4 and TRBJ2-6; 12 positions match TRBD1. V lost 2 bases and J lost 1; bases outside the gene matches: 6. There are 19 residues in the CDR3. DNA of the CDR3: TGTGCCAGCAGTTTATCTTTGGGACAGGGGGCGTCTGGGGCCAACGTCCTGACTTTC. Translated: CASSLSLGQGASGANVLTF.

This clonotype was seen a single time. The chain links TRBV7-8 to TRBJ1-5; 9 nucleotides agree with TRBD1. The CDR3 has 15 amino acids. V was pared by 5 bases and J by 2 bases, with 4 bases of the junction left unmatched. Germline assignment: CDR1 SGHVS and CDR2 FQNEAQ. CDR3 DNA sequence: TGTGCCAGCAGCGTAAGACAGGGGGGCAATCAGCCCCAGCATTTT. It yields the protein CASSVRQGGNQPQHF.

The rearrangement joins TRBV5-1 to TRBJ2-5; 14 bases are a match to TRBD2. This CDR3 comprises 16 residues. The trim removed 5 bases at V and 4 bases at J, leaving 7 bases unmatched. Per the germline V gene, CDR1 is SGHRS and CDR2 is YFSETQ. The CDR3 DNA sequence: TGCGCCAGCAGACAGGGGACTAGCGGGGGCGTAGAGACCCAGTACTTC. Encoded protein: CASRQGTSGGVETQYF.

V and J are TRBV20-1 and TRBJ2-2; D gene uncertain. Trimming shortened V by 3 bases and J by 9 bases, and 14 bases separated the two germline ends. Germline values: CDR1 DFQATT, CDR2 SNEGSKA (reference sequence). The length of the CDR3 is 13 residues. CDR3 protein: CSASMPDSRELFF. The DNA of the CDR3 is TGCAGTGCTAGTATGCCCGATTCGAGGGAGCTGTTTTTT.

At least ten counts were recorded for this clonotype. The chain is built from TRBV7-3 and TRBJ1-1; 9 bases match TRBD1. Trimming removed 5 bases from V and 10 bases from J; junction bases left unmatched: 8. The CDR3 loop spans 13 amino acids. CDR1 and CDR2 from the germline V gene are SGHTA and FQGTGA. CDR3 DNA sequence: TGTGCCAGCAGCCCCGGGACAGGGATCGGAGCTTTCTTT. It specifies CASSPGTGIGAFF. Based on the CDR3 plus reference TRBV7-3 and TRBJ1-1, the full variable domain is GAGVSQTPSNKVTEKGKYVELRCDPISGHTALYWYRQSLGQGPEFLIYFQGTGAADDSGLPNDRFFAVRPEGSVSTLKIQRTERGDSAVYLCASSPGTGIGAFFGQGTRLTVV.

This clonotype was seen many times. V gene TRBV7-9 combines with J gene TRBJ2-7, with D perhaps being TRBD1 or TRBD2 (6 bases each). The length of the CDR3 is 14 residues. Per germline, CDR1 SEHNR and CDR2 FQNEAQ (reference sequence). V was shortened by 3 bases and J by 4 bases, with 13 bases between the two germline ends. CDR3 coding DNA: TGTGCCAGCAGCTTTAGGGGGGAGTCTTACGAGCAGTACTTC. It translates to CASSFRGESYEQYF.

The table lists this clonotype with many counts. The CDR3 bases are TGCAGCGAGAGGAAAGGACAGCAAGAGACCCAGTACTTC. Its translation: CSERKGQQETQYF. The V and J genes are TRBV29-1 and TRBJ2-5, with D perhaps matching TRBD1 (6 bases). Deletions cut 7 bases from V and 2 bases from J, with 14 bases between. Germline-derived CDR1 and CDR2 are SQVTM and ANQGSEA. CDR3 length: 13 residues.

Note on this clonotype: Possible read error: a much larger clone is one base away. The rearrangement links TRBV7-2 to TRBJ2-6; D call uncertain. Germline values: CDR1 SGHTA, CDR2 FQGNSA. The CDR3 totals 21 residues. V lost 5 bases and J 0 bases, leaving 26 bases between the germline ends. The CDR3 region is CASSRLGSPLEPYSGANVLTF. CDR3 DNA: TGTGCCAGCAGCCGGCTTGGCTCCCCACTTGAGCCCTACTCTGGGGCCAACGTCCTGACTTTC.

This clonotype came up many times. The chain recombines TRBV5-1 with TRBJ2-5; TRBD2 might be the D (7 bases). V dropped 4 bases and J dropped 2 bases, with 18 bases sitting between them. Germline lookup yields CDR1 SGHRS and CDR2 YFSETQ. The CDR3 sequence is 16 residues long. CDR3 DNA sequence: TGCGCCAGCAGCAGGGGGAGGGACACAGCTCAAGAGACCCAGTACTTC. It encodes CASSRGRDTAQETQYF.

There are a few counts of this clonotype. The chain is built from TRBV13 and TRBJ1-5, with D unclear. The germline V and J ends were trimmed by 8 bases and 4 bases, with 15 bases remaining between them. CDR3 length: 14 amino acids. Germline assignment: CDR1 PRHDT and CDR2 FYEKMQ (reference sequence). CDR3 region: CASSPSGRNQPQHF. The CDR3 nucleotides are TGTGCCAGCTCACCCTCGGGCAGGAATCAGCCCCAGCATTTT.